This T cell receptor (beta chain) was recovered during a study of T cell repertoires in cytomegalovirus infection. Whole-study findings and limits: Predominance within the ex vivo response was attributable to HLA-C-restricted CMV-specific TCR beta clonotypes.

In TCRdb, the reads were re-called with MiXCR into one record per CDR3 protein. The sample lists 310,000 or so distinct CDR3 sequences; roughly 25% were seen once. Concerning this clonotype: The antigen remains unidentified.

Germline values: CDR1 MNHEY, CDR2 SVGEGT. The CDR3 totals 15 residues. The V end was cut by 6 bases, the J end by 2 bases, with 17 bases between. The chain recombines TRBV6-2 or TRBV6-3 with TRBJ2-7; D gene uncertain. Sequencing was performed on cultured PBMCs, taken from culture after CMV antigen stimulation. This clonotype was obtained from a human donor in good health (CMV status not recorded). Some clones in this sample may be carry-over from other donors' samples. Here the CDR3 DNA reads TGTGCCAGCAGCCGAAGTCCCACCTCAGCCTACGAGCAGTACGTC. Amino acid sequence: CASSRSPTSAYEQYV.